This T cell receptor beta chain originates from a study of human T cells and chemical hapten exposure. Across the whole study: Patches that contained 0.01% DPC were applied to the upper back and read at 6 days. Alopecia universalis, totalis or areata was present in patients who were mostly female. Findings and limits, study-wide: Compared to controls, expanded TCRs made significantly more large clusters of similar CDR3s.

This sample's time point: patch test 1, 2 weeks after DPC sensitization. Treatment indicated: therapeutic diphenylcyclopropenone sensitization with weekly scalp DPC. The germline V gene has CDR1 SQVTM and CDR2 ANQGSEA. The CDR3 has 13 amino acids. Trimming at V came to 7 bases and at J to 2 bases, leaving 7 bases not matched to a gene. TCRdb itself ran the RACE reads through MiXCR, one entry per CDR3 protein. The table includes approximately 100,000 distinct CDR3 sequences, roughly 9.6% detected once. As concerns this clonotype: Its antigen is not identified.

Here the sequenced sample was whole blood, taken in connection with sensitization to the hapten diphenylcyclopropenone (DPC). This chain joins TRBV29-1 and TRBJ2-7; 8 nucleotides match TRBD1. This clonotype was obtained from a woman aged 40 to 55 with alopecia areata. Some clones in this sample may be carry-over from other donors' samples. The CDR3 DNA is TGCAGCGCCCTTACAGGGGGAACCTACGAGCAGTACTTC. As protein: CSALTGGTYEQYF.